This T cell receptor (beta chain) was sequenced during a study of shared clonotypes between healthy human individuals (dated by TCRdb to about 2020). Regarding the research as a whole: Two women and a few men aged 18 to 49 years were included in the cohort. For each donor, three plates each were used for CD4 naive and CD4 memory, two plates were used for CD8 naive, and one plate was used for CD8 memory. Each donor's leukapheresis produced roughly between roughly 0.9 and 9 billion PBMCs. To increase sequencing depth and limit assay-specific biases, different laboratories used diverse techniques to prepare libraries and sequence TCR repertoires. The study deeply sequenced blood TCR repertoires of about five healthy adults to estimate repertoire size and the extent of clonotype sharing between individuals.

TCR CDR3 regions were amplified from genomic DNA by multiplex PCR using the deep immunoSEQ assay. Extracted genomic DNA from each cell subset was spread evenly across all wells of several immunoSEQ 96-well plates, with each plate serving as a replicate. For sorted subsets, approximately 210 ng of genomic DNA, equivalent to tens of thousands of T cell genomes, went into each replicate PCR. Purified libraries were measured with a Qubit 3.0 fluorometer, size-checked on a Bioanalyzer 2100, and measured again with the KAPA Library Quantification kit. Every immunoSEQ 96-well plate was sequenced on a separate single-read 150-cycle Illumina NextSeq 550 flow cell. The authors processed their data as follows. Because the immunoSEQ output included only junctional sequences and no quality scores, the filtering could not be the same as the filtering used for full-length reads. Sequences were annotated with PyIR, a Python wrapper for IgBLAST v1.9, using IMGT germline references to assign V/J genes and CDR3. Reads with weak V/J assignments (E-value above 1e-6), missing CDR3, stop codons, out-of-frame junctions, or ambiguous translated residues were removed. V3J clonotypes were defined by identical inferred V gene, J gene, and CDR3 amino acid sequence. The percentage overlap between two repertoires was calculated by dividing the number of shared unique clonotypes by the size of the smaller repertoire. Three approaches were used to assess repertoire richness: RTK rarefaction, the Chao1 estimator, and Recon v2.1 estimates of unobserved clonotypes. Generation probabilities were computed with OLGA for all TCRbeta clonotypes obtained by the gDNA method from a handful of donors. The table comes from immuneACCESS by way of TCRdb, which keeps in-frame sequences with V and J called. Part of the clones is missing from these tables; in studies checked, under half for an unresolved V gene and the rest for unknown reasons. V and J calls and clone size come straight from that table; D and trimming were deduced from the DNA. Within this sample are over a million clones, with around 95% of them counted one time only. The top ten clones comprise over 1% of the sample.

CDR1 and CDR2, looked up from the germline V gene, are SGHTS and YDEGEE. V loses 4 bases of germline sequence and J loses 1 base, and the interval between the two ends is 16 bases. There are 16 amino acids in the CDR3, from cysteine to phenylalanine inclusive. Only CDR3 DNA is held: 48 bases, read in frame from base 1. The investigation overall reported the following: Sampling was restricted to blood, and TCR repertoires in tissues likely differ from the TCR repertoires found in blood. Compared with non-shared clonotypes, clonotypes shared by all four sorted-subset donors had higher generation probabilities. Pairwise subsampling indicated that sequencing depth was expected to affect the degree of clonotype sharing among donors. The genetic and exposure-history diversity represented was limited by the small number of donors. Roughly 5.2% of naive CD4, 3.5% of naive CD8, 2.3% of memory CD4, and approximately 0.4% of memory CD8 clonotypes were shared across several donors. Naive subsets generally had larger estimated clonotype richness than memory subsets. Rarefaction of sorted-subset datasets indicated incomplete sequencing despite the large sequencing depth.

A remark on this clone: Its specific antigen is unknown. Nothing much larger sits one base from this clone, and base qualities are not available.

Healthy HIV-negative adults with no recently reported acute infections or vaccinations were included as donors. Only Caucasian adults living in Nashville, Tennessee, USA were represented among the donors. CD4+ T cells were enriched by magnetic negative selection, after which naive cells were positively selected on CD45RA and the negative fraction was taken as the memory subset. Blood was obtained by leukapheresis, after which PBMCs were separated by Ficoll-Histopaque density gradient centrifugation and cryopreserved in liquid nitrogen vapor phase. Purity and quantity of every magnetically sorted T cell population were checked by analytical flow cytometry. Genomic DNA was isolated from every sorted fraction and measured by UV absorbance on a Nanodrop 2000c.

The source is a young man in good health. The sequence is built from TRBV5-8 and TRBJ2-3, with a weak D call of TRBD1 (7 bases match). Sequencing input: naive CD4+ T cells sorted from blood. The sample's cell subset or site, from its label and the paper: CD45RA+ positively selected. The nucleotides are TGTGCCAGCAGCACGGGACAGTCGGGGGGCACAGATACGCAGTATTTT. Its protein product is CASSTGQSGGTDTQYF.